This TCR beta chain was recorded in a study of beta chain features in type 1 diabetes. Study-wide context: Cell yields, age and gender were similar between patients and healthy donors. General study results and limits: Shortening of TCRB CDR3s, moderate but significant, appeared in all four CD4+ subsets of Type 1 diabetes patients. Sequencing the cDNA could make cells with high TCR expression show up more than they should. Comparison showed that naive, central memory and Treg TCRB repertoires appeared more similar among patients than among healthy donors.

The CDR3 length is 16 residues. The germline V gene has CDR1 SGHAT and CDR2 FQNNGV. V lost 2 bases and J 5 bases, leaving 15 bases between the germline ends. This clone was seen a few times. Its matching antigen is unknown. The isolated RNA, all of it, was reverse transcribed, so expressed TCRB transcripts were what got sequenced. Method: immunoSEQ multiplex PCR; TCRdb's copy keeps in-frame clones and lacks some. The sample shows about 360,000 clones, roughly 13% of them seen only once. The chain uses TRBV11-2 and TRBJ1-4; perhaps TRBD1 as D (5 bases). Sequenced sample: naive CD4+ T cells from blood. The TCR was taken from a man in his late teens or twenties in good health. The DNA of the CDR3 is TGTGCCAGCAGCTTAATTGAAGACAGCAGCAATGAAAAACTGTTTTTT. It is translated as CASSLIEDSSNEKLFF.